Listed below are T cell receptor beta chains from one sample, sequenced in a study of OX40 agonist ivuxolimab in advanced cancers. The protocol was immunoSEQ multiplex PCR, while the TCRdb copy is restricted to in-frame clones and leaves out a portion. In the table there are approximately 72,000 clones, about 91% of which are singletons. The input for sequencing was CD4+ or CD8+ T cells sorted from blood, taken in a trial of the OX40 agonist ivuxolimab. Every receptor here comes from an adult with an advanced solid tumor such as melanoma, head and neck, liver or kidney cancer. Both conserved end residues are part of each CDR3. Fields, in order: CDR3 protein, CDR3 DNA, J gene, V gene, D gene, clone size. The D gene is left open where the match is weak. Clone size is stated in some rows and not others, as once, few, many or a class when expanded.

CDR3aa: CASSSVDGRELFF
CDR3nt: TGTGCCAGCAGCTCGGTGGACGGCCGGGAGCTGTTTTTT
j_gene: TRBJ2-2
v_gene: TRBV7-2
d_gene: .
abundance: .

CDR3aa: CASSFLTGTVSGEQFF
CDR3nt: TGTGCCAGCAGTTTCCTAACCGGGACGGTCTCTGGTGAGCAGTTCTTC
j_gene: TRBJ2-1
v_gene: TRBV28
d_gene: .
abundance: few

CDR3aa: CASSGEETQYF
CDR3nt: TGTGCCAGCTCAGGGGAAGAGACCCAGTACTTC
j_gene: TRBJ2-5
v_gene: TRBV18
d_gene: .
abundance: .

CDR3aa: CASSLLGRQETQYF
CDR3nt: TGTGCCAGCAGCCTCTTAGGGAGACAAGAGACCCAGTACTTC
j_gene: TRBJ2-5
v_gene: TRBV28
d_gene: .
abundance: .

CDR3aa: CASSLDSGVPRYEQYF
CDR3nt: TGTGCCAGCAGCTTAGATAGCGGGGTCCCTCGCTACGAGCAGTACTTC
j_gene: TRBJ2-7
v_gene: TRBV7-8
d_gene: TRBD2
abundance: .

CDR3aa: CASSLGGGLNTEAFF
CDR3nt: TGTGCCAGCAGCTTAGGGGGAGGGTTGAACACTGAAGCTTTCTTT
j_gene: TRBJ1-1
v_gene: TRBV7-2
d_gene: .
abundance: .

CDR3aa: CASSLDLGLASYEQYF
CDR3nt: TGTGCCAGCAGCTTAGATCTAGGACTAGCCTCCTACGAGCAGTACTTC
j_gene: TRBJ2-7
v_gene: TRBV11-2
d_gene: TRBD2
abundance: .

CDR3aa: CASSSGRHEPQHF
CDR3nt: TGCGCCAGCAGCTCGGGACGTCATGAACCCCAGCATTTT
j_gene: TRBJ1-5
v_gene: TRBV5-1
d_gene: .
abundance: .

CDR3aa: CASSFGQSNEQFF
CDR3nt: TGTGCCAGCAGCTTCGGACAGTCGAATGAGCAGTTCTTC
j_gene: TRBJ2-1
v_gene: TRBV7-9
d_gene: .
abundance: .

CDR3aa: CASSPGQGPDTQYF
CDR3nt: TGTGCCAGCAGTCCAGGACAGGGTCCAGATACGCAGTATTTT
j_gene: TRBJ2-3
v_gene: TRBV28
d_gene: TRBD1
abundance: .

CDR3aa: CASSPGHNQPQHF
CDR3nt: TGTGCCAGTAGCCCGGGACATAATCAGCCCCAGCATTTT
j_gene: TRBJ1-5
v_gene: TRBV19
d_gene: .
abundance: .

CDR3aa: CASSPGQRGTYEQYF
CDR3nt: TGTGCCAGCTCGCCCGGGCAGCGGGGAACCTACGAGCAGTACTTC
j_gene: TRBJ2-7
v_gene: TRBV18
d_gene: TRBD2
abundance: .

CDR3aa: CASSLFTDNEKLFF
CDR3nt: TGCGCCAGCAGCTTGTTTACGGATAATGAAAAACTGTTTTTT
j_gene: TRBJ1-4
v_gene: TRBV5-1
d_gene: .
abundance: .

CDR3aa: CASSFTGNHEQYF
CDR3nt: TGTGCCAGCAGTTTTACAGGGAACCACGAGCAGTACTTC
j_gene: TRBJ2-7
v_gene: TRBV7-2
d_gene: .
abundance: .

CDR3aa: CASSLTGGPGTSSYNEQFF
CDR3nt: TGTGCCAGCAGCCTTACAGGGGGACCCGGGACTAGCTCCTACAATGAGCAGTTCTTC
j_gene: TRBJ2-1
v_gene: TRBV7-8
d_gene: .
abundance: .

CDR3aa: CASSSQLASISDTQYF
CDR3nt: TGTGCCAGCAGCTCACAACTAGCTTCAATATCAGATACGCAGTATTTT
j_gene: TRBJ2-3
v_gene: TRBV7-8
d_gene: .
abundance: .

CDR3aa: CASSSMGGREEKLFF
CDR3nt: TGTGCCAGCAGCTCAATGGGGGGGCGGGAGGAAAAACTGTTTTTT
j_gene: TRBJ1-4
v_gene: TRBV11-2
d_gene: .
abundance: .

CDR3aa: CAWSSSGAAGYTF
CDR3nt: TGTGCCTGGAGTTCATCGGGGGCGGCGGGCTACACCTTC
j_gene: TRBJ1-2
v_gene: TRBV30
d_gene: .
abundance: .

CDR3aa: CASSPETGANVLTF
CDR3nt: TGTGCCAGCTCACCAGAAACTGGGGCCAACGTCCTGACTTTC
j_gene: TRBJ2-6
v_gene: TRBV18
d_gene: .
abundance: .

CDR3aa: CASSWGVSAEAFF
CDR3nt: TGTGCCAGCAGTTGGGGGGTAAGCGCTGAAGCTTTCTTT
j_gene: TRBJ1-1
v_gene: TRBV6-6
d_gene: .
abundance: .

CDR3aa: CASSLGLAGTYNEQFF
CDR3nt: TGTGCCAGCAGTTTGGGACTAGCGGGAACCTACAATGAGCAGTTCTTC
j_gene: TRBJ2-1
v_gene: TRBV28
d_gene: TRBD2
abundance: .

CDR3aa: CASSNGLNTEAFF
CDR3nt: TGTGCCAGCAGCAACGGATTGAACACTGAAGCTTTCTTT
j_gene: TRBJ1-1
v_gene: TRBV7-9
d_gene: .
abundance: .

CDR3aa: CASSPPSRNTIYF
CDR3nt: TGTGCCAGCTCACCACCGAGCCGAAACACCATATATTTT
j_gene: TRBJ1-3
v_gene: TRBV18
d_gene: .
abundance: once

CDR3aa: CASRDRALNQPQHF
CDR3nt: TGTGCCAGCAGAGACAGGGCTCTCAATCAGCCCCAGCATTTT
j_gene: TRBJ1-5
v_gene: TRBV28
d_gene: TRBD1
abundance: few

CDR3aa: CASSQGRQEGPSGANVLTF
CDR3nt: TGCGCCAGCAGCCAAGGCCGACAGGAAGGTCCGTCTGGGGCCAACGTCCTGACTTTC
j_gene: TRBJ2-6
v_gene: TRBV4-1
d_gene: .
abundance: few

CDR3aa: CASAGTYEQYF
CDR3nt: TGTGCCAGCGCAGGAACCTACGAGCAGTACTTC
j_gene: TRBJ2-7
v_gene: TRBV14
d_gene: .
abundance: .

CDR3aa: CATYVGEGGNTIYF
CDR3nt: TGTGCCACCTACGTAGGGGAGGGTGGAAACACCATATATTTT
j_gene: TRBJ1-3
v_gene: TRBV10-3
d_gene: .
abundance: .

CDR3aa: CASTSLDRRMDTGELFF
CDR3nt: TGTGCCAGCACTTCCTTAGACAGGAGGATGGACACCGGGGAGCTGTTTTTT
j_gene: TRBJ2-2
v_gene: TRBV2
d_gene: .
abundance: .

CDR3aa: CSVGLYNEQFF
CDR3nt: TGCAGCGTTGGTCTGTACAATGAGCAGTTCTTC
j_gene: TRBJ2-1
v_gene: TRBV29-1
d_gene: .
abundance: .

CDR3aa: CARSRVQPQHF
CDR3nt: TGTGCCAGGAGTCGGGTTCAGCCCCAGCATTTT
j_gene: TRBJ1-5
v_gene: TRBV21-1
d_gene: .
abundance: .

CDR3aa: CASSKTGSQYEQYF
CDR3nt: TGTGCCAGCAGCAAAACAGGGAGTCAATACGAGCAGTACTTC
j_gene: TRBJ2-7
v_gene: TRBV7-9
d_gene: .
abundance: .

CDR3aa: CASSGGAGTEAFF
CDR3nt: TGTGCCAGCAGTGGGGGGGCTGGGACTGAAGCTTTCTTT
j_gene: TRBJ1-1
v_gene: TRBV2
d_gene: .
abundance: .

CDR3aa: CASSVQLNTGELFF
CDR3nt: TGTGCCAGCAGTGTCCAGCTCAACACCGGGGAGCTGTTTTTT
j_gene: TRBJ2-2
v_gene: TRBV6-5
d_gene: .
abundance: .

CDR3aa: CAGLFQETQYF
CDR3nt: TGTGCCGGATTATTCCAAGAGACCCAGTACTTC
j_gene: TRBJ2-5
v_gene: TRBV2
d_gene: .
abundance: .

CDR3aa: CATQAGARTQYF
CDR3nt: TGTGCCACCCAGGCGGGGGCTCGGACCCAGTACTTC
j_gene: TRBJ2-5
v_gene: TRBV9
d_gene: .
abundance: .

CDR3aa: CASSLEGAGPREQYF
CDR3nt: TGTGCCAGCAGCTTAGAAGGGGCGGGTCCCCGCGAGCAGTACTTC
j_gene: TRBJ2-7
v_gene: TRBV7-9
d_gene: .
abundance: .

CDR3aa: CASSSEVGTEAFF
CDR3nt: TGTGCCAGCAGTTCAGAAGTCGGCACTGAAGCTTTCTTT
j_gene: TRBJ1-1
v_gene: TRBV2
d_gene: .
abundance: few

CDR3aa: CASSRVRRDDFGDTQYF
CDR3nt: TGTGCCAGCAGCCGGGTGCGGCGGGATGATTTTGGGGATACGCAGTATTTT
j_gene: TRBJ2-3
v_gene: TRBV4-2
d_gene: .
abundance: .